The clone carrying this T cell receptor beta chain occurred a few times. The antigen remains undetermined. These data belong to a study of human T cells and chemical hapten exposure. About the research overall: Enrolled patients were predominantly female and had alopecia areata, totalis or universalis. Study conclusions and caveats: TCRs exceeding a frequency of 1 in 1000 stayed unchanged under DPC sensitization.

Time point defined: patch test 2, 6 weeks after DPC sensitization. Specified treatment: therapeutic diphenylcyclopropenone sensitization with weekly scalp DPC. Unfractionated whole blood was the source of the extracted total RNA. V was clipped by 4 bases and J by 3 bases, with 10 bases between them. The germline gives CDR1 SQVTM, CDR2 ANQGSEA. The CDR3 spans 12 residues. The library attached unique molecular identifiers to individual cDNA molecules. TCRdb reprocessed the RACE reads with MiXCR, giving one entry per CDR3 protein. The sample includes more than 60,000 distinct CDR3 sequences, 10% seen only once; the top ten take 6.8%.

The rearrangement links TRBV29-1 to TRBJ2-7; tentatively, D is TRBD1 (6 bases). The sample in question was whole blood, obtained in connection with sensitization to the hapten diphenylcyclopropenone (DPC). The sequence was collected from a woman aged 45 to 65 with alopecia areata. Some clones in this sample may be carry-over from other donors' samples. The CDR3 DNA sequence: TGCAGCGTTGCGGGCAGGGGCTACGAGCAGTACTTC. This codes for CSVAGRGYEQYF.